This section outlines one T cell receptor (beta chain) sequence together with its context. What it binds is unknown. This specimen belongs to a study of long-term antiretroviral therapy in people with HIV. A v3.0 immunoSEQ assay was performed at survey level. Here immunoSEQ multiplex PCR was the method, and the copy in TCRdb shows in-frame clones only, minus some. The table has about 28,000 clones, over 80% seen once; the top ten hold roughly a tenth. Study-level results: The study collected no data on ART adherence, viral resistance or therapy changes.

The CDR3 runs to 20 residues. The J segment lost 0 bases and the V segment lost 7 bases, leaving 17 bases of the junction unmatched. From germline, CDR1 is SGDLS and CDR2 YYNGEE. The sample was unsorted PBMCs, taken 2.7 to 2.9 years after starting antiretroviral therapy. The V call is TRBV9, the J call TRBJ2-1; 12 nucleotides line up with TRBD1. This clonotype was sampled from a man aged 25 to 40 with HIV. In nucleotides, the CDR3 is TGTGCCAGCTCCCGTAGTGGGACAGGGGGCCCACTTAGCTCCTACAATGAGCAGTTCTTC. As protein: CASSRSGTGGPLSSYNEQFF.